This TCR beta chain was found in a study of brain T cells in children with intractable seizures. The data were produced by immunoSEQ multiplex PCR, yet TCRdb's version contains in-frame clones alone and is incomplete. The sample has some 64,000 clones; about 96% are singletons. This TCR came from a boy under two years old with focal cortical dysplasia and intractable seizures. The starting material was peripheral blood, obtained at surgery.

As DNA, the CDR3 is TGTGCCAGCAGCTTAGCGGGCAGTAGGAGGTATTCACCCCTCCACTTT. Amino acids: CASSLAGSRRYSPLHF. The rearrangement uses TRBV7-2 and TRBJ1-6, with no clear D. This CDR3 is built from 16 residues. With 0 bases removed from V and 8 bases from J, the gap between germline ends came to 14 bases. Germline CDR1 SGHTA, CDR2 FQGNSA.